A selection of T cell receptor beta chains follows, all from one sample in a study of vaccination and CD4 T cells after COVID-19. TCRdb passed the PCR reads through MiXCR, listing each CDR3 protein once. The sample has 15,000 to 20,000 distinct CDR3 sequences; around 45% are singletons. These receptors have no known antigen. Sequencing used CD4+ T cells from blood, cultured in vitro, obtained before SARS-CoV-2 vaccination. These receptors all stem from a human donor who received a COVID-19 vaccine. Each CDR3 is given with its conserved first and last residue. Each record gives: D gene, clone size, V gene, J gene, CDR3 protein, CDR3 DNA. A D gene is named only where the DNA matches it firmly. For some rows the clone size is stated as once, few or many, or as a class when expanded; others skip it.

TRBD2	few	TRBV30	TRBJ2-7	CAWSWNSGGAYEQYF	TGTGCCTGGAGTTGGAATAGCGGGGGGGCCTACGAGCAGTACTTC
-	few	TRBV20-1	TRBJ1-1	CSASGQRKYTEAFF	TGCAGTGCTAGTGGACAGAGGAAGTACACTGAAGCTTTCTTT
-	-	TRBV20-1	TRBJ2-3	CSGSGGGPDTQYF	TGCAGTGGTTCGGGGGGCGGCCCAGATACGCAGTATTTT
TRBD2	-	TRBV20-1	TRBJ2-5	CSARDIASGGAETQYF	TGCAGTGCTAGAGATATCGCTAGCGGGGGGGCAGAGACCCAGTACTTC
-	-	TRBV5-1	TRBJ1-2	CASSDNGGRGYTF	TGCGCCAGCAGCGACAACGGGGGAAGAGGCTACACCTTC
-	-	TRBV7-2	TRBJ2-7	CASSPMTATYEQYF	TGTGCCAGCAGCCCAATGACAGCCACCTACGAGCAGTACTTC
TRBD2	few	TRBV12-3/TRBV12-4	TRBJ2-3	CASSLSGGRADTQYF	TGTGCCAGCAGTCTCAGCGGGGGGAGGGCAGATACGCAGTATTTT
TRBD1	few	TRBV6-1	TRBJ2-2	CASSLGTGNTGELFF	TGTGCCAGCAGCCTCGGGACAGGCAACACCGGGGAGCTGTTTTTT
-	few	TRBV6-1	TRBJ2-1	CASKDTYNEQFF	TGTGCCAGCAAAGACACCTACAATGAGCAGTTCTTC
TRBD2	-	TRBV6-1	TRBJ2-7	CASSERVAGFFSYEQYF	TGTGCCAGCAGTGAACGAGTAGCGGGGTTCTTTTCCTACGAGCAGTACTTC
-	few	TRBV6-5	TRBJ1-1	CASSYEAGPAFF	TGTGCCAGCAGTTACGAGGCAGGGCCAGCTTTCTTT
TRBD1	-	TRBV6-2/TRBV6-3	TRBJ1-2	CASRPGQPNYGYTF	TGTGCCAGCAGGCCGGGACAGCCTAACTATGGCTACACCTTC
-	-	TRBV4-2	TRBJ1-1	CASSPGPRSAVNTEAFF	TGTGCCAGCAGCCCGGGTCCTCGATCGGCTGTGAACACTGAAGCTTTCTTT
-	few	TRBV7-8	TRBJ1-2	CASSPDRQDYGYTF	TGTGCCAGCAGCCCGGATAGACAAGACTATGGCTACACCTTC
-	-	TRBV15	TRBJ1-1	CATSRVMNTEAFF	TGTGCCACCAGCAGAGTGATGAACACTGAAGCTTTCTTT
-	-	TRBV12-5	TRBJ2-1	CASGLRWASEQFF	TGTGCTAGTGGTCTCAGATGGGCTAGTGAGCAGTTCTTC
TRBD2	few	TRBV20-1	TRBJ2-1	CSATSGRSSYNEQFF	TGCAGTGCTACTAGCGGGCGAAGCTCCTACAATGAGCAGTTCTTC
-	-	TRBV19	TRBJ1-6	CASSIEVRDSPLHF	TGTGCCAGTAGTATAGAGGTTCGAGATTCACCCCTCCACTTT
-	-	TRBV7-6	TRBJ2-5	CASSQGRETQYF	TGTGCCAGCAGCCAGGGTAGGGAGACCCAGTACTTC
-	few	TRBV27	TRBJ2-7	CASSPRDPKFSYEQYF	TGTGCCAGCAGCCCGAGGGACCCGAAATTCTCCTACGAGCAGTACTTC
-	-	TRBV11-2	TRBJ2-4	CASSPFVPEAPFIQYF	TGTGCCAGCAGCCCATTCGTACCGGAGGCCCCTTTCATTCAGTACTTC
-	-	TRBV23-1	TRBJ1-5	CASSQSKGRSSNQPQHF	TGCGCCAGCAGTCAATCGAAAGGACGCTCTAGCAATCAGCCCCAGCATTTT
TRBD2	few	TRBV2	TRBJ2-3	CASSPRTSGGIDTQYF	TGTGCCAGCAGTCCTAGGACTAGCGGGGGTATAGATACGCAGTATTTT
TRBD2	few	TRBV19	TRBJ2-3	CASSTRGLAGARTDTQYF	TGTGCCAGTAGTACCAGGGGACTAGCGGGGGCCCGCACAGATACGCAGTATTTT
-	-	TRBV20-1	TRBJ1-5	CSARGEGDQPQHF	TGCAGTGCTAGGGGGGAGGGTGATCAGCCCCAGCATTTT
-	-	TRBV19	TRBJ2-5	CASSIGRAIETQYF	TGTGCCAGTAGTATCGGCAGGGCTATTGAGACCCAGTACTTC
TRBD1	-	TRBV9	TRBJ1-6	CASSVAGGRGLTPLHF	TGTGCCAGCAGCGTAGCTGGGGGCAGGGGGCTAACGCCCCTCCACTTT
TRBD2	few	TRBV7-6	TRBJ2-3	CASSPGGAVNTQYF	TGTGCCAGCAGCCCCGGGGGGGCCGTAAATACGCAGTATTTT
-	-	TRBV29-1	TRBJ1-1	CSVGQHMNTEAFF	TGCAGCGTTGGACAGCACATGAACACTGAAGCTTTCTTT
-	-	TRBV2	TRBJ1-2	CASRRYFTANYGYTF	TGTGCCAGCAGGCGCTACTTTACCGCTAACTATGGCTACACCTTC
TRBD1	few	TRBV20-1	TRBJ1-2	CSARNSGGGYTF	TGCAGTGCTAGGAACTCAGGGGGAGGCTACACCTTC
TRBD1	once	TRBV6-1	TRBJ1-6	CASSENVGQGNSPLHF	TGTGCCAGCAGTGAAAATGTGGGACAGGGTAATTCACCCCTCCACTTT
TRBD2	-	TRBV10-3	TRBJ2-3	CAIGASGGITDTQYF	TGTGCCATCGGGGCTAGCGGGGGGATAACAGATACGCAGTATTTT
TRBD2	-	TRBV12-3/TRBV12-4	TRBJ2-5	CASSRLAGGRETQYF	TGTGCCAGCAGTCGACTAGCGGGGGGGCGGGAGACCCAGTACTTC
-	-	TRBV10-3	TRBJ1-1	CAIRPYRDGNTEAFF	TGTGCCATCAGGCCCTACAGGGACGGGAACACTGAAGCTTTCTTT
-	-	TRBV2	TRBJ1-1	CASSEYVVTDHEAFF	TGTGCCAGCAGTGAATATGTCGTGACAGATCATGAAGCTTTCTTT
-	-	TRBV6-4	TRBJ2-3	CASSRDIGDTQYF	TGTGCCAGCAGTAGGGACATCGGGGATACGCAGTATTTT
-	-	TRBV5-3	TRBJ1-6	CARSYRGRDNSPLHF	TGTGCCAGAAGCTACCGCGGGCGGGATAATTCACCCCTCCACTTT
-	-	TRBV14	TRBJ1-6	CASSPRSSYNSPLHF	TGTGCCAGCAGCCCAAGAAGCTCCTATAATTCACCCCTCCACTTT
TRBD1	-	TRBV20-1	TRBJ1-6	CSARDRGQGDSPLHF	TGCAGTGCTAGAGATCGGGGACAGGGGGATTCACCCCTCCACTTT
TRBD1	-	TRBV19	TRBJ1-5	CASSPDRDGQPQHF	TGTGCCAGTAGTCCCGACAGGGACGGTCAGCCCCAGCATTTT
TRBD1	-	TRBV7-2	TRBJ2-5	CASSPTGQETQYF	TGTGCCAGCAGCCCGACAGGGCAAGAGACCCAGTACTTC
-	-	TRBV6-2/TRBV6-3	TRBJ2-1	CASSYHGSNNEQFF	TGTGCCAGCAGTTACCACGGGAGCAACAATGAGCAGTTCTTC
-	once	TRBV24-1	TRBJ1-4	CATQDVSEKLFF	TGTGCCACCCAGGATGTAAGTGAAAAACTGTTTTTT
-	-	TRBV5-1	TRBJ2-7	CANLRRPTYEQYF	TGCGCTAATCTCAGACGGCCTACCTACGAGCAGTACTTC
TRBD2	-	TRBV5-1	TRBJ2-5	CASSLEGRGETQYF	TGCGCCAGCAGCTTGGAGGGGAGGGGAGAGACCCAGTACTTC
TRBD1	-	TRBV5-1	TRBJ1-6	CASSSTDRGYNSPLHF	TGCGCCAGCAGCTCGACGGACAGGGGATACAATTCACCCCTCCACTTT
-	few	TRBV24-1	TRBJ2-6	CATSALGVSGANVLTF	TGTGCCACCAGTGCCTTAGGGGTCTCTGGGGCCAACGTCCTGACTTTC
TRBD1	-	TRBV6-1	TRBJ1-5	CASSQDRVDQPQHF	TGTGCCAGCAGTCAGGACAGGGTAGATCAGCCCCAGCATTTT
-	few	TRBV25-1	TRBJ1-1	CASSEAGGVNTEAFF	TGTGCCAGCAGTGAAGCGGGAGGGGTGAACACTGAAGCTTTCTTT
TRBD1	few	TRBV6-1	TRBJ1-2	CASSRQDRGKGGYTF	TGTGCCAGCAGTCGTCAAGACAGGGGAAAGGGTGGCTACACCTTC
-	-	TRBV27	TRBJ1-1	CASSLSDSYTEAFF	TGTGCCAGCAGTTTATCGGACAGTTACACTGAAGCTTTCTTT
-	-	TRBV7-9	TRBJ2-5	CASRPVARETQYF	TGTGCCAGCAGACCTGTCGCGCGGGAGACCCAGTACTTC
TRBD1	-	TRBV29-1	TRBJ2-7	CSVGQPGQTSYEQYF	TGCAGCGTTGGACAGCCGGGACAGACTTCCTACGAGCAGTACTTC
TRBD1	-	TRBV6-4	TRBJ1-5	CASSCETGMAYSNQPQHF	TGTGCCAGCAGCTGTGAGACAGGGATGGCGTATAGCAATCAGCCCCAGCATTTT